The following is a T cell receptor beta chain sequence with its context. The data are from a study of blood T cell repertoires in COVID-19. Sequencing used immunoSEQ multiplex PCR; TCRdb keeps in-frame clones, though not all of them. The sample holds about 480,000 clones, approximately 87% seen once. CDR1 is MNHEY, CDR2 SVGAGI, per germline. The CDR3 sequence is 16 residues long. Trimming took 0 bases from V and 0 from J, leaving 11 bases between them. The sequencing sample was made of PBMCs or T cells enriched from blood (not recorded which). This chain joins TRBV6-5 and TRBJ1-1; D possibly corresponds to TRBD1 (5 bases). The TCR originated in a woman in her thirties or forties who had recovered from COVID-19. This chain's CDR3 is CASSYSIGHLNTEAFF. CDR3 coding DNA: TGTGCCAGCAGTTACTCCATCGGACACCTGAACACTGAAGCTTTCTTT.